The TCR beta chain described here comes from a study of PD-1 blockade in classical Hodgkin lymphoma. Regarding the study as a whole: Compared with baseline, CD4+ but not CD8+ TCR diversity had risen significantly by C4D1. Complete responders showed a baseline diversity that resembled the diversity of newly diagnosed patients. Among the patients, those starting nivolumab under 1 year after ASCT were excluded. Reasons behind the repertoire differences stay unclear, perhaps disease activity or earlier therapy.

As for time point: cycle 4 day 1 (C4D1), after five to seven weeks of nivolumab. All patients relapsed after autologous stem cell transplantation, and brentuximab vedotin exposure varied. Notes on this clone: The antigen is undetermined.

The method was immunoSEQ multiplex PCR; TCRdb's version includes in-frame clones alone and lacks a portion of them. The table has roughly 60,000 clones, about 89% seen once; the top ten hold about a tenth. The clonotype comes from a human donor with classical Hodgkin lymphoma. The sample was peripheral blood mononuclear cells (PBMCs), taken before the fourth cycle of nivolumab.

DNA for the CDR3: TGTGCCAGCAGCAAACCTTGGGACCGAATTACCGTCTCTGGGGCCAACGTCCTGACTTTC. The encoded protein is CASSKPWDRITVSGANVLTF. The rearrangement joins TRBV21-1 to TRBJ2-6. TRBV21-1 is listed as a pseudogene. CDR3 length: 20 residues.